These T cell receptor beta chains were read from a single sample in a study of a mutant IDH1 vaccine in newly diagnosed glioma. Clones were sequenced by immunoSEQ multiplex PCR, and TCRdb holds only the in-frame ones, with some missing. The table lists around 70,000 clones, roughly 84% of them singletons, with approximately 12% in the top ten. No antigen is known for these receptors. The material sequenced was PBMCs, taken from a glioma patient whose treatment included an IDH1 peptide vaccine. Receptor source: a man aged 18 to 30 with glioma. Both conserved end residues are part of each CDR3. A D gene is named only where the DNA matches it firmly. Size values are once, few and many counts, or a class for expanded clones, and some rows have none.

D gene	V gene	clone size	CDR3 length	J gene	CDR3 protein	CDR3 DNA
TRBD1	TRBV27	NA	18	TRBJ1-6	CASSLSGQGGTYNSPLHF	TGTGCCAGCAGTTTATCGGGGCAGGGGGGTACCTATAATTCACCCCTCCACTTT
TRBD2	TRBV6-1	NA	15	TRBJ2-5	CASSELAGGQETQYF	TGTGCCAGCAGTGAACTAGCGGGGGGGCAAGAGACCCAGTACTTC
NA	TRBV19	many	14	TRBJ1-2	CASSIGEDDYGYTF	TGTGCCAGTAGTATAGGAGAAGATGACTATGGCTACACCTTC
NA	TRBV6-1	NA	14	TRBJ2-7	CASSEIDSFYEQYF	TGTGCCAGCAGTGAGATAGACAGTTTCTACGAGCAGTACTTC
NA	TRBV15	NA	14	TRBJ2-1	CATSYGSSYNEQFF	TGTGCCACCAGTTACGGGAGCTCCTACAATGAGCAGTTCTTC
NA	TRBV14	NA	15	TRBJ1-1	CASSQGAGRNTEAFF	TGTGCCAGCAGCCAAGGCGCAGGGCGGAACACTGAAGCTTTCTTT
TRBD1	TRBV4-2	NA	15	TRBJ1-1	CASSQATGTGPEAFF	TGTGCCAGCAGCCAAGCTACTGGGACAGGCCCTGAAGCTTTCTTT
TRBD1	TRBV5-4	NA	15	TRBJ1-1	CASSLVGGSNTEAFF	TGTGCCAGCAGCTTGGTAGGGGGCTCCAACACTGAAGCTTTCTTT
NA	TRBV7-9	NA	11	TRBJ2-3	CASSKSDTQYF	TGTGCCAGCAGCAAAAGTGATACGCAGTATTTT
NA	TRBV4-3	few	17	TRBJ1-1	CASSQDFRGLGNTEAFF	TGCGCCAGCAGCCAAGATTTTAGAGGGTTAGGGAACACTGAAGCTTTCTTT
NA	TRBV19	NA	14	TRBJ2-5	CASSKRGVQETQYF	TGTGCCAGTAGTAAGAGAGGGGTCCAAGAGACCCAGTACTTC
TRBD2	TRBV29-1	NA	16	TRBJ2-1	CSVNTLAGGPYNEQFF	TGCAGCGTCAACACACTAGCGGGGGGGCCCTACAATGAGCAGTTCTTC
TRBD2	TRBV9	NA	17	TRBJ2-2	CASSVARGGPNTGELFF	TGTGCCAGCAGCGTAGCGCGCGGGGGGCCGAACACCGGGGAGCTGTTTTTT
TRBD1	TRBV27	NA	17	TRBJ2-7	CASSLLVRTGGFYEQYF	TGTGCCAGCAGTTTATTGGTGAGGACAGGGGGTTTCTACGAGCAGTACTTC
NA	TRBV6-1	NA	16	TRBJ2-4	CASSVAETTNKNIQYF	TGTGCCAGCAGTGTAGCGGAAACCACCAACAAAAACATTCAGTACTTC
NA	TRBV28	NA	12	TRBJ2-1	CASSSSWYEQFF	TGTGCCAGCAGCTCTAGTTGGTATGAGCAGTTCTTC
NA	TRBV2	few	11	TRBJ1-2	CVAMGNYGYTF	TGTGTCGCCATGGGAAACTATGGCTACACCTTC
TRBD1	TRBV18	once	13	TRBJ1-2	CASARDSNYGYTF	TGTGCCAGCGCTCGGGACAGTAACTATGGCTACACCTTC
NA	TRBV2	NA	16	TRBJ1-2	CASSELGPARVEGYTF	TGTGCCAGCAGTGAATTAGGCCCCGCCAGGGTAGAAGGCTACACCTTC
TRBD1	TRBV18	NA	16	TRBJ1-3	CASSPPEGAIGNTIYF	TGTGCCAGCTCACCACCAGAGGGGGCCATTGGAAACACCATATATTTT
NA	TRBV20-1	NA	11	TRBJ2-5	CSVGERETQYF	TGCAGTGTAGGGGAACGGGAGACCCAGTACTTC
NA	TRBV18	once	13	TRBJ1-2	CASSPRSWEGYTF	TGTGCCAGCTCACCCCGGAGCTGGGAAGGCTACACCTTC
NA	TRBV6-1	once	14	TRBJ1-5	CASRTARSNQPQHF	TGTGCCAGTCGGACAGCCCGTAGCAATCAGCCCCAGCATTTT
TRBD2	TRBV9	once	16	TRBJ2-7	CASSASSGGGSYEQYF	TGTGCCAGCAGCGCGTCTAGCGGGGGGGGATCCTACGAGCAGTACTTC
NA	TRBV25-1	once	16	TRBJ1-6	CASSEYGGGNNSPLHF	TGTGCCAGCAGTGAATATGGAGGAGGGAATAATTCACCCCTCCACTTT
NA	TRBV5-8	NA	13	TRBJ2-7	CASSLKGLYEQYF	TGTGCCAGCAGCTTGAAAGGACTATACGAGCAGTACTTC
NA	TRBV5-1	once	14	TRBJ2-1	CASSSGTLNNEQFF	TGCGCCAGCAGCTCCGGGACGTTAAACAATGAGCAGTTCTTC
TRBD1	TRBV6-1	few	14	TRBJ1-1	CASKWTGMNTEAFF	TGTGCCAGCAAGTGGACAGGTATGAACACTGAAGCTTTCTTT
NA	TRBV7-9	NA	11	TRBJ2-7	CASSLARLVYF	TGTGCCAGCAGCTTAGCTCGGCTAGTGTACTTC
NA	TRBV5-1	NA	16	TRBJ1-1	CASSLAYDPKRSEAFF	TGCGCCAGCAGCTTGGCTTATGACCCCAAACGGTCTGAAGCTTTCTTT
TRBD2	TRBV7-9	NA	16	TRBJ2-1	CASRSTSASSYNEQFF	TGTGCCAGCAGATCAACTAGCGCATCCTCCTACAATGAGCAGTTCTTC
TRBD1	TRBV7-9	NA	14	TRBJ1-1	CASSLAGAGRGAFF	TGTGCCAGCAGCTTAGCAGGCGCAGGCAGGGGGGCTTTCTTT
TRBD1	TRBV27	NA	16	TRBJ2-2	CASSLSGQVYTGELFF	TGTGCCAGCAGTTTATCGGGACAGGTGTACACCGGGGAGCTGTTTTTT
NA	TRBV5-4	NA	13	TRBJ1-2	CASSPPGADGYTF	TGTGCCAGCAGCCCACCGGGAGCGGATGGCTACACCTTC
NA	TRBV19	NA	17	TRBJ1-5	CASAAITGGVGNQPQHF	TGTGCCAGTGCCGCAATTACGGGGGGCGTTGGCAATCAGCCCCAGCATTTT
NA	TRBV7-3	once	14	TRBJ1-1	CASSVTAGNTEAFF	TGTGCCAGCAGCGTAACGGCCGGGAACACTGAAGCTTTCTTT